Sequencing of this T cell receptor beta chain was carried out in a study of shared clonotypes between healthy human individuals. Findings and limits, study-wide: Sharing across a few donors was seen in about 5% of naive CD4 clonotypes. There were few donors, and this limited the genetic and exposure-history diversity represented. Depth of sequencing was expected to influence donor clonotype sharing.

Naive CD8 cells lacked CD45RO and underwent positive selection for CCR7, leaving out terminally differentiated effector memory CD45RA+ cells. Produced via immunoSEQ multiplex PCR; TCRdb's table is partial and in-frame only. The sample includes 560,000 or so clones, approximately 96% of them seen just once. CDR1 SGHVS and CDR2 FQNEAQ come from the germline V gene. The CDR3 has 16 residues. V was trimmed by 1 base and J by 2 bases, leaving 9 bases between them. Points on this clone: Its antigen remains unknown.

This clonotype was sampled from a woman aged 25 to 39 in good health. The chain couples TRBV7-8 to TRBJ2-6; tentatively, D is TRBD1 (6 bases). The sample was naive CD8+ T cells sorted from blood. DNA of the CDR3: TGTGCCAGCAGCTTAGGTGGGGGCCCTGGGGCCAACGTCCTGACTTTC. This translates into CASSLGGGPGANVLTF.